This TCR beta chain is from a study of CD8+ T cells in alopecia areata (dated by TCRdb to 2017 to 2018). A note on the overall study: In both human patients and the C3H/HeJ mouse model, the study applied high-throughput TCRbeta sequencing to look at T cell clonal expansion in alopecia areata. In humans, TCRbeta sequencing was performed on scalp tissue and on sorted CD4+ and CD8+ peripheral blood T cells from healthy controls and from patients with patchy or totalis/universalis alopecia areata. Scalp clonality was compared across normal scalp (n=4), patchy alopecia areata scalp (n=8), and alopecia totalis/universalis scalp (n=8). The RNA source kit depended on sample type: the PAXgene miRNA kit for fixed scalp, the miRNeasy kit for PBMCs, and the RNeasy kit for mouse skin. TCRbeta CDR3 regions were amplified by immunoSEQ multiplex PCR using 35 Vbeta forward and 13 Jbeta reverse primers.

As for this clone: Its target antigen remains unknown. Base-call qualities are not available, and no considerably larger clone is one nucleotide away.

Findings and caveats that apply to the study as a whole: Compared with mice, TCR sequences shared between patients were less clear, possibly partly because of HLA diversity across the patient population. Compared with normal scalp, lesional scalp had higher clonality and more expanded CD8+ clones, particularly in alopecia totalis/universalis, a pattern that suggests antigenic drive. Unlike mouse skin, which is dominated by gammadelta T cells, normal human skin has resident alphabeta T cells that are also sequenced, and this complicates analysis of the scalp TCR repertoire.

PBMCs were separated by density centrifugation and stained for CD3, CD4 and CD8, after which CD4+ and CD8+ T cells were sorted on a FACSAria. Unaffected controls provided scalp biopsies and blood samples. Libraries were prepared through the immunoSEQ multiplex PCR assay. RNA was extracted from all samples and reverse transcribed into cDNA as template for TCR sequencing. SuperScript III was used for first-strand cDNA synthesis, primed with a 2:1 mix of oligo-dT and random hexamers. A synthetic immune receptor repertoire was used to measure amplification bias, and any remaining bias was corrected computationally. Per the original workflow: Raw reads were preprocessed for error removal, and CDR3 was defined according to IMGT conventions as running from the conserved cysteine to phenylalanine. Clonality was computed as 1 minus the Shannon entropy, with the entropy normalized by log2 of the number of productive unique TCRs. Scalp TCRbeta sequences were cross-referenced with sorted blood CD4 and CD8 repertoires so that the CD4 or CD8 identity of scalp clones could be inferred. TCRdb provides this immuneACCESS table in a form limited to in-frame rearrangements. Some clones are lacking; in checked studies, under half of them reflect an unresolved V gene, and why the rest are absent is not known. D and trimming were read from the DNA, whereas the V and J calls and clone size are those reported in that table. The sample has more than 90,000 clones on record, less than 70% of them singletons. The leading ten clones occupy roughly 3.1% of the sample.

V ends up 5 bases short and J 5 bases short, with an unmatched junction base count of 8. The germline V gene encodes CDR1 SNHLY and CDR2 FYNNEI. Its CDR3 holds 14 amino acids, cysteine through phenylalanine. This entry keeps only the CDR3 DNA: 42 bases, framed from base 1. The sequenced material came from CD4+ T cells sorted from blood. The sequence derives from a human donor in good health. The V and J genes are TRBV2 and TRBJ2-5, with 7 bases in between that match TRBD1. The CDR3 protein sequence reads: CASSSGQVGETQYF. In nucleotide form, the sequence is TGTGCCAGCAGTTCCGGACAGGTCGGGGAGACCCAGTACTTC.